This TCR beta chain was captured by sequencing in a study of T cell responses to AZD1222 COVID-19 vaccine. Method: immunoSEQ multiplex PCR; TCRdb's copy keeps in-frame clones and lacks some. The sample records tens of thousands of clones, less than 90% being singletons. Regarding the study as a whole: Baseline seropositives among AZD1222 recipients totaled only five or six. CD4 TCRs associated with vaccination spanned spike, dominating at 160-218 and 743-854. Sampling captured repertoires only after the peak T cell response.

With respect to this clone: Its cognate antigen is unknown.

The source is an adult in good health. Here the sequenced sample was peripheral blood, taken on day 0 of AZD1222 vaccination.

CDR3 protein: CASREGASNSPLHF. The DNA of the CDR3 is TGCGCCAGCAGGGAGGGCGCGAGTAATTCACCCCTCCACTTT. V usage is TRBV5-1 and J usage is TRBJ1-6; D not certain. The CDR3 contains 14 residues. CDR1 is SGHRS and CDR2 is YFSETQ in the germline V gene. With 5 bases removed from V and 6 bases from J, the gap between germline ends came to 12 bases.